This T cell receptor (beta chain) was sequenced in a study of cytomegalovirus exposure and HLA in healthy donors. Primers included in the PCR were 60 Vbeta and 13 Jbeta primers. Some clones are missing from TCRdb's copy, which holds only in-frame ones; the method was immunoSEQ multiplex PCR. The sample records 70,000 to 95,000 clones, under 80% being singletons. This CDR3 is built from 13 residues. Germline values: CDR1 SQVTM, CDR2 ANQGSEA. Trimming removed 5 bases from V and 5 bases from J, with 13 bases in between. The gene calls are TRBV29-1 and TRBJ2-1; perhaps TRBD2 as D (6 bases). Sequences were obtained from PBMCs. The clonotype comes from a human donor in good health. CDR3 bases: TGCAGCGTTAAGGGCGGGGACCACAATGAGCAGTTCTTC. Its protein product is CSVKGGDHNEQFF.